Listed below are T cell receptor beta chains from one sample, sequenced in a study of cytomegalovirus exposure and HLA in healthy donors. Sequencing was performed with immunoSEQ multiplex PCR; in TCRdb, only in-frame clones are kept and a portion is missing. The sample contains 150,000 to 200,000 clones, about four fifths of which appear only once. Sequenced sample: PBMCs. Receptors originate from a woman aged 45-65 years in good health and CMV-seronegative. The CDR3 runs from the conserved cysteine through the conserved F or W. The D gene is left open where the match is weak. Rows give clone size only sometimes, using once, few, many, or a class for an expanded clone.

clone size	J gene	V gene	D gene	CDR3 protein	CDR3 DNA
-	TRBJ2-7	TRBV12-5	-	CASGFYGGLYEQYF	TGTGCTAGTGGTTTCTACGGGGGGCTCTACGAGCAGTACTTC
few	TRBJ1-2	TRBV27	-	CASKQEANYGYTF	TGTGCCAGCAAACAGGAAGCTAACTATGGCTACACCTTC
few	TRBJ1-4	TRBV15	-	CATSTGSRGTREKLFF	TGTGCCACCAGCACGGGTTCGAGGGGGACCAGGGAAAAACTGTTTTTT
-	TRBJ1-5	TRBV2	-	CASSAAWGPGLVSSNQPQHF	TGTGCCAGCAGTGCCGCCTGGGGGCCAGGGCTTGTATCTAGCAATCAGCCCCAGCATTTT
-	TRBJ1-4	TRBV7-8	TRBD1	CASSPRTGKGNEKLFF	TGTGCCAGCAGCCCCAGGACAGGGAAGGGGAATGAAAAACTGTTTTTT
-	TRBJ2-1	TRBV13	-	CASSPRGEDEQFF	TGTGCCAGCAGCCCGCGAGGAGAGGATGAGCAGTTCTTC
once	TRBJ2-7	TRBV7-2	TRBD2	CASSLVSKGLAGGSNEQYF	TGTGCCAGCAGCTTAGTTTCTAAGGGACTAGCGGGGGGAAGTAACGAGCAGTACTTC
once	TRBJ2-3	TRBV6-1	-	CASSGQAFTDTQYF	TGTGCCAGCAGTGGACAGGCATTCACAGATACGCAGTATTTT
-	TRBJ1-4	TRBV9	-	CASSVVQGGEKLFF	TGTGCCAGCAGCGTAGTGCAGGGTGGGGAAAAACTGTTTTTT
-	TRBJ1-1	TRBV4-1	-	CASSQGRGGTEEAFF	TGCGCCAGCAGCCAAGGGAGAGGGGGTACCGAGGAAGCTTTCTTT
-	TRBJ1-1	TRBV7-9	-	CASSLAPGFEAFF	TGTGCCAGCAGCTTAGCCCCCGGGTTTGAAGCTTTCTTT
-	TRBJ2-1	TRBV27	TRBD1	CASSLGQGALIEQFF	TGTGCCAGCAGCCTGGGACAGGGGGCGCTGATTGAGCAGTTCTTC
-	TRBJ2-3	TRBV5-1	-	CASSLTPQVSTDTQYF	TGCGCCAGCAGCTTGACCCCCCAGGTTAGCACAGATACGCAGTATTTT
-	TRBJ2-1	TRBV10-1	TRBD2	CASSDSGGPYNEQFF	TGCGCCAGCAGTGACTCGGGGGGACCCTACAATGAGCAGTTCTTC
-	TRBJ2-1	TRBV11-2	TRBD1	CASSSRGGTGVEQFF	TGTGCCAGCAGCTCTCGAGGTGGGACAGGGGTTGAGCAGTTCTTC
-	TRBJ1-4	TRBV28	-	CASTPRATNEKLFF	TGTGCCAGCACGCCCAGGGCGACTAATGAAAAACTGTTTTTT
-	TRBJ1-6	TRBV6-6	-	CASSIQRDNSPLHF	TGTGCCAGCAGTATACAGAGAGATAATTCACCCCTCCACTTT
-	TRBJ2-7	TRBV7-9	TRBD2	CASSRTSEIYF	TGTGCCAGCAGCAGGACTAGCGAGATATACTTC
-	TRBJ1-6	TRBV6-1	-	CASSETGIGAGPLHF	TGTGCCAGCAGTGAGACTGGGATTGGGGCTGGACCCCTCCACTTT
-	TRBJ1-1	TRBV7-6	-	CASSLARDRTEAFF	TGTGCCAGCAGCTTAGCCCGGGATCGGACTGAAGCTTTCTTT
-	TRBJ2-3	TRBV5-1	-	CASSYQGSGTDTQYF	TGCGCCAGCAGCTACCAGGGGAGCGGCACAGATACGCAGTATTTT
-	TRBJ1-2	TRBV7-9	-	CASSPRGVGYTF	TGTGCCAGCAGCCCGCGGGGGGTTGGCTACACCTTC
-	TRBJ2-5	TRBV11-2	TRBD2	CASSLFAGDGETQYF	TGTGCCAGCAGCTTATTTGCGGGAGACGGGGAGACCCAGTACTTC
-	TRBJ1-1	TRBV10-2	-	CASRLTGNTEAFF	TGCGCCAGCAGGCTGACAGGGAACACTGAAGCTTTCTTT
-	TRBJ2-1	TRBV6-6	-	CASSYKGDIRPEQFF	TGTGCCAGCAGTTATAAGGGAGACATTCGTCCTGAGCAGTTCTTC
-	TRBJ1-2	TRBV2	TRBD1	CASNTNRGGGNGYTF	TGTGCCAGTAACACTAACAGGGGCGGAGGTAACGGCTACACCTTC
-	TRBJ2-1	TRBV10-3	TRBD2	CAISEGLSGGASEQFF	TGTGCCATCAGTGAAGGGTTGAGCGGGGGGGCAAGTGAGCAGTTCTTC
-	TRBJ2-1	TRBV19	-	CAIQGPFIDEQFF	TGTGCCATACAGGGTCCCTTTATCGATGAGCAGTTCTTC
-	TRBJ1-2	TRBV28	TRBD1	CASSPRDSQPHGYTF	TGTGCCAGCAGTCCCCGGGACAGCCAGCCCCATGGCTACACCTTC